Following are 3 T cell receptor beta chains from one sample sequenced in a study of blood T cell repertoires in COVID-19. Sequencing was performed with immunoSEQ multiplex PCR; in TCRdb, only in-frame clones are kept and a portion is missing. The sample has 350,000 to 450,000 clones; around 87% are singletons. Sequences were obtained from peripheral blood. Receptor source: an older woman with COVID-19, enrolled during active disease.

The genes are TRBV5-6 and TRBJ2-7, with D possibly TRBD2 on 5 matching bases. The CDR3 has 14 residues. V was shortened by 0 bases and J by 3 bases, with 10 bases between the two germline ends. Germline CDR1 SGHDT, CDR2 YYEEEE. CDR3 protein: CASSLDPGSYEQYF. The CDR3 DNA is TGTGCCAGCAGCTTGGATCCGGGGAGCTACGAGCAGTACTTC.

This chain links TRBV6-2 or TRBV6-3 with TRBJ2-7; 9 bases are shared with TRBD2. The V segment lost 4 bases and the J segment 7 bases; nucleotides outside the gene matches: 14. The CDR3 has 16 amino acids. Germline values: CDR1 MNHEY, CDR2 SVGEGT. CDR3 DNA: TGTGCCAGCAGTTCGGTTACTAGCGGGCTTAGGAGGGAGCAGTACTTC. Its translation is CASSSVTSGLRREQYF.

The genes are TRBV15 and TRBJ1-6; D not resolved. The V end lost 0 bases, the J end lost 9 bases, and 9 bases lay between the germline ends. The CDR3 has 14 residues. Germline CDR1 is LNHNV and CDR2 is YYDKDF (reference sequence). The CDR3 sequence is CATSRDSESSPLHF. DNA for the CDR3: TGTGCCACCAGCAGAGATTCGGAGAGTTCACCCCTCCACTTT. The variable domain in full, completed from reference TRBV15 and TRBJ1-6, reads DAMVIQNPRYQVTQFGKPVTLSCSQTLNHNVMYWYQQKSSQAPKLLFHYYDKDFNNEADTPDNFQSRRPNTSFCFLDIRSPGLGDTAMYLCATSRDSESSPLHFGNGTRLTVT.